The text below deals with one TCR beta chain. Autoimmune disease history or systemic immunosuppression led to patient exclusion. The data originate from a study of OX40 agonist ivuxolimab in advanced cancers. The wider study: Dose-escalation patients were diagnosed with hepatocellular carcinoma, melanoma, renal cell cancer or head and neck cancer.

Profiling relied on immunoSEQ multiplex PCR, and the TCRdb table lists in-frame clones only, not all of them. The table has 65,000 to 80,000 clones, 75% to 90% seen once. CDR3 length: 15 amino acids. With V trimmed by 6 bases and J by 4 bases, 9 bases remained unmatched. Per the germline V gene, CDR1 is WSHSY and CDR2 is SAAADI. The clonotype was recovered from an adult with an advanced solid tumor such as melanoma, head and neck, liver or kidney cancer. The V and J genes are TRBV10-2 and TRBJ2-3, with 8 bases aligning to TRBD1. The specimen comprised CD4+ or CD8+ T cells sorted from blood, sampled in a trial of the OX40 agonist ivuxolimab. The CDR3, as DNA: TGCGCCAGCAGCAACGGACAGGGACGGGCAGATACGCAGTATTTT. It yields the protein CASSNGQGRADTQYF.